The 17 T cell receptor beta chains reported below all come from one sample, sequenced in a study of multiple sclerosis patients with progressive multifocal leukoencephalopathy. The data were produced by immunoSEQ multiplex PCR, yet TCRdb's version contains in-frame clones alone and is incomplete. The table has around 30,000 clones, 89% seen once. Time point noted: before natalizumab initiation. The material sequenced was PBMCs. Receptors were obtained from a human donor with multiple sclerosis.

The chain is built from TRBV5-6 and TRBJ2-3; D is unresolved. Germline lookup yields CDR1 SGHDT and CDR2 YYEEEE. The CDR3 consists of 13 residues. V was clipped by 2 bases and J by 3 bases, with 7 bases between them. The CDR3 is CASSLWYTDTQYF. In DNA form, the CDR3 reads TGTGCCAGCAGCTTATGGTATACAGATACGCAGTATTTT.

V is TRBV5-4 and J is TRBJ2-1, with no clear D. Germline V gene data show CDR1 as SGHNT and CDR2 as YYREEE (reference sequence). V lost 1 base and J 3 bases, leaving 5 bases between the germline ends. This CDR3 spans 13 amino acids. The CDR3 coding sequence is TGTGCCAGCAGCTTGTACAGCTACAATGAGCAGTTCTTC. Translating gives CASSLYSYNEQFF.

The chain employs TRBV7-9 and TRBJ1-1; no firm D call. There are 13 residues in the CDR3. CDR1 SEHNR and CDR2 FQNEAQ come from the germline V gene (reference sequence). Trimming took off 5 bases at V and 2 bases at J, with 9 bases between the two ends. The CDR3 DNA sequence: TGTGCCAGCAGCGGGGAGCTCAACACTGAAGCTTTCTTT. It translates to CASSGELNTEAFF.

V and J are TRBV21-1 and TRBJ2-1; TRBD1, the table's D call, lacks a check against the DNA. TRBV21-1 is recorded as a pseudogene. There are 13 residues in the CDR3. The CDR3 DNA is TGTGCCAGCAGCAGACACAGATACAATGAGCAGTTCTTC. This translates into CASSRHRYNEQFF.

J is TRBJ2-7 and V is TRBV11-2, with unresolved D. V gave up 5 bases and J gave up 4 bases, with 9 bases separating them. Germline lookup yields CDR1 SGHAT and CDR2 FQNNGV. CDR3 size: 12 residues. The CDR3 here is CASSQAQYEQYF. CDR3 DNA sequence: TGTGCCAGCAGCCAGGCGCAGTACGAGCAGTACTTC.

The CDR3 DNA is TGTGCCAGCAGCCAAGTCTCCGGGACACCACGCTACGAGCAGTACTTC. It yields the protein CASSQVSGTPRYEQYF. V and J are TRBV14 and TRBJ2-7, with a tentative D call TRBD1 (6 bases). The CDR3 extends over 16 amino acids. Germline V gives CDR1 SGHDN, CDR2 FVKESK. Trimming removed 1 base at V and 3 bases at J, with 16 bases between.

The chain carries TRBV28 and TRBJ2-7; D may be TRBD2 (5 bases). Germline CDR1 MDHEN, CDR2 SYDVKM. CDR3 length: 13 amino acids. Between the trimmed V and J ends, which lost 1 base and 2 bases, there was a span of 6 bases. This chain's CDR3 is CASSLSGAYEQYF. DNA for the CDR3: TGTGCCAGCAGTTTATCCGGGGCCTACGAGCAGTACTTC.

The chain combines TRBV7-9 with TRBJ1-1; D is unclear. V dropped 5 bases and J dropped 8 bases, with 9 bases sitting between them. The CDR3 sequence is 11 residues long. CDR1 and CDR2 from the germline V gene are SEHNR and FQNEAQ (reference sequence). CDR3 sequence (DNA): TGTGCCAGCAGCGAAAACCTAGAAGCTTTCTTT. It translates to CASSENLEAFF.

This sequence joins TRBV7-2 and TRBJ1-2; D is unresolved. The CDR3 spans 18 residues. The V end was cut by 2 bases, the J end by 1 base, with 20 bases between. Germline assignment: CDR1 SGHTA and CDR2 FQGNSA. The CDR3, as DNA: TGTGCCAGCAGCTTATTTACGGGGAGGAGTCCCCATAACTATGGCTACACCTTC. This codes for CASSLFTGRSPHNYGYTF.

This clone has only a few counts. This chain joins TRBV25-1 and TRBJ2-1, with 7 bases that match TRBD2. This CDR3 spans 16 amino acids. The V gene end was trimmed by 4 bases and the J gene end by 6 bases; junction bases not matched to a gene: 12. From germline, CDR1 is MGHDK and CDR2 SYGVNS. CDR3 region: CASSGAGLPWGNEQFF. The CDR3 bases are TGTGCCAGCAGTGGGGCGGGACTACCCTGGGGCAATGAGCAGTTCTTC.

The chain combines TRBV19 with TRBJ1-3; a possible D gene is TRBD1 (6 bases). The germline CDR1 and CDR2 sequences are LNHDA and SQIVND (reference sequence). This CDR3 is built from 15 residues. V was trimmed by 6 bases and J by 6 bases, leaving 18 bases between them. The CDR3 spells CASRGGAAAENTIYF. DNA for the CDR3: TGTGCCAGTAGAGGGGGGGCGGCAGCTGAAAACACCATATATTTT.

V usage is TRBV9 and J usage is TRBJ2-2, with TRBD1 matching over 7 bases. The CDR3 has 16 residues. Germline V gene data show CDR1 as SGDLS and CDR2 as YYNGEE. After removal of 0 bases from V and 2 bases from J, the junction contained 4 bases not matched to a gene. The CDR3 here is CASSVGGGPNTGELFF. The CDR3 DNA reads as TGTGCCAGCAGCGTAGGAGGGGGCCCAAACACCGGGGAGCTGTTTTTT.

The chain recombines TRBV25-1 with TRBJ2-1; a weak D match, TRBD1 (6 bases). This CDR3 is built from 13 residues. With 4 bases removed from V and 9 bases from J, the gap between germline ends came to 13 bases. Germline CDR1 is MGHDK and CDR2 is SYGVNS. The CDR3 region has the DNA TGTGCCAGCAGTGTGCTGGGGGCCGGTGAGCAGTTCTTC. Its protein is CASSVLGAGEQFF.

This clone is classed as medium-sized. The chain uses TRBV27 and TRBJ1-5, with D hard to call. Trimming took 3 bases from V and 8 from J, leaving 8 bases between them. The CDR3 length is 12 residues. CDR1 is MNHEY and CDR2 is SMNVEV in the germline V gene (reference sequence). CDR3: CASSLIGEPQHF. In nucleotides, the CDR3 is TGTGCCAGCAGTTTGATAGGTGAGCCCCAGCATTTT.

CDR3: CASSLMVGANVLTF. CDR3 bases: TGTGCCAGCAGTTTAATGGTTGGGGCCAACGTCCTGACTTTC. The chain joins TRBV27 to TRBJ2-6; D uncertain. This CDR3 region has 14 residues. Germline CDR1 MNHEY, CDR2 SMNVEV (reference sequence). Trimming stripped 2 bases from V and 3 bases from J, with 5 bases between.

J is TRBJ1-1 and V is TRBV5-6; the D is unclear. CDR3 size: 14 residues. Deletions cut 1 base from V and 4 bases from J, with 11 bases between. Germline values: CDR1 SGHDT, CDR2 YYEEEE. This CDR3 is CASSLWQPSTEAFF. The CDR3 DNA follows: TGTGCCAGCAGCTTGTGGCAGCCAAGCACTGAAGCTTTCTTT.

The chain employs TRBV9 and TRBJ2-7, with D perhaps given as TRBD1 or TRBD2 (5 bases each). V shed 4 bases and J shed 7 bases, with 18 bases lying between them. CDR1 is SGDLS, CDR2 YYNGEE, per germline. The CDR3 runs 14 residues. For the CDR3, the DNA is TGTGCCAGCAGCCCACGTATCGGGGACGGTGAGCAGTACTTC. Translated: CASSPRIGDGEQYF. Full variable domain (rest looked up from reference TRBV9 and TRBJ2-7): DSGVTQTPKHLITATGQRVTLRCSPRSGDLSVYWYQQSLDQGLQFLIQYYNGEERAKGNILERFSAQQFPDLHSELNLSSLELGDSALYFCASSPRIGDGEQYFGPGTRLTVT.